A selection of T cell receptor beta chains follows, all from one sample in a study of blood T cell repertoires in COVID-19. The table came from immunoSEQ multiplex PCR; TCRdb's copy has only in-frame clones and leaves some out. The data contain 160,000 or so clones, around 80% of them singletons. The sample was PBMCs or T cells enriched from blood (not recorded which). Receptors originate from a man aged 40-50 years who had recovered from COVID-19. Each CDR3 is given with its conserved first and last residue. The D gene is left open where the match is weak. The listing skips clone size in some rows; elsewhere it reads once, few, many or a size class.

d_gene	v_gene	abundance	j_gene	CDR3aa	CDR3nt
NA	TRBV10-3	few	TRBJ1-2	CAIREAGLKAIGYTF	TGTGCCATCAGGGAGGCAGGGCTGAAGGCTATCGGCTACACCTTC
NA	TRBV19	once	TRBJ2-1	CASSSQGPYNEQFF	TGTGCCAGTAGTAGTCAGGGCCCCTACAATGAGCAGTTCTTC
TRBD2	TRBV6-5	NA	TRBJ2-1	CASFSGLAGGNEQFF	TGTGCCAGTTTTTCGGGACTAGCGGGGGGGAATGAGCAGTTCTTC
NA	TRBV7-2	NA	TRBJ1-2	CASSVRGLAYGYTF	TGTGCCAGCAGCGTCCGGGGTCTAGCCTATGGCTACACCTTC
NA	TRBV7-7	NA	TRBJ1-5	CASTPRIIGNQPQHF	TGTGCCAGCACCCCCAGGATCATCGGCAATCAGCCCCAGCATTTT
TRBD1	TRBV2	few	TRBJ1-1	CASTPGQGAQGTEAFF	TGTGCCAGCACCCCGGGACAGGGGGCGCAGGGCACTGAAGCTTTCTTT
NA	TRBV11-3	NA	TRBJ2-5	CASSLEQGLSETQYF	TGTGCCAGCAGCTTGGAACAGGGTCTCAGCGAGACCCAGTACTTC
TRBD1	TRBV29-1	few	TRBJ2-7	CSVGRQGASEQYF	TGCAGCGTTGGTCGGCAGGGGGCGAGTGAGCAGTACTTC
NA	TRBV2	NA	TRBJ1-5	CASRLQGSNQPQHF	TGTGCCAGCAGACTACAGGGTAGCAATCAGCCCCAGCATTTT
NA	TRBV5-1	NA	TRBJ2-1	CASSGGRGANNEQFF	TGCGCCAGCAGCGGTGGACGGGGGGCAAACAATGAGCAGTTCTTC
NA	TRBV30	NA	TRBJ2-7	CAWSRVYEQYF	TGTGCCTGGAGCAGGGTCTACGAGCAGTACTTC
NA	TRBV18	NA	TRBJ2-5	CASSPGRQETQYF	TGTGCCAGCTCACCGGGCAGGCAAGAGACCCAGTACTTC
NA	TRBV5-4	NA	TRBJ1-1	CASSDTGKRTEAFF	TGTGCCAGCAGCGACACAGGAAAGCGAACCGAAGCTTTCTTT
TRBD1	TRBV5-1	NA	TRBJ2-1	CASSAGQGVDEQFF	TGCGCCAGCAGCGCGGGACAGGGGGTCGATGAGCAGTTCTTC
NA	TRBV2	NA	TRBJ2-7	CASSTSYYEQYF	TGTGCCAGCAGTACTAGCTACTACGAGCAGTACTTC
NA	TRBV20-1	NA	TRBJ1-1	CSASLGGTEAFF	TGCAGTGCTAGTTTAGGGGGCACTGAAGCTTTCTTT
NA	TRBV7-3	NA	TRBJ2-2	CASSLDGPTQGTTGELFF	TGTGCCAGCAGCTTAGATGGTCCCACACAGGGAACTACCGGGGAGCTGTTTTTT
NA	TRBV7-2	NA	TRBJ2-3	CASSSGLGTDTQYF	TGTGCCAGCAGCTCGGGTCTCGGCACAGATACGCAGTATTTT
NA	TRBV12-3/TRBV12-4	NA	TRBJ2-3	CASIRGAEDTQYF	TGTGCCAGCATCAGGGGCGCTGAGGATACGCAGTATTTT
NA	TRBV7-3	NA	TRBJ2-3	CASSLNPGADTQYF	TGTGCCAGCAGCCTAAATCCCGGGGCAGATACGCAGTATTTT
NA	TRBV19	few	TRBJ2-1	CASLLTESSYNEQFF	TGTGCCAGTCTCTTGACAGAGAGCTCCTACAATGAGCAGTTCTTC
NA	TRBV13	NA	TRBJ2-5	CASSHAWLTRASETQYF	TGTGCCAGCAGCCACGCATGGCTTACTAGGGCCAGCGAGACCCAGTACTTC
NA	TRBV5-4	NA	TRBJ1-2	CASSGTINGYTF	TGTGCCAGCAGCGGCACAATCAATGGCTACACCTTC
NA	TRBV19	few	TRBJ1-1	CASRATGRNTEAFF	TGTGCCAGTAGGGCTACGGGGAGGAACACTGAAGCTTTCTTT
TRBD2	TRBV27	NA	TRBJ2-4	CASSPRGSGGIVAKNIQYF	TGTGCCAGCAGTCCCCGGGGAAGCGGGGGAATTGTAGCCAAAAACATTCAGTACTTC
NA	TRBV6-5	NA	TRBJ1-1	CASREVTNTEAFF	TGTGCCAGCAGGGAGGTTACAAACACTGAAGCTTTCTTT
NA	TRBV9	NA	TRBJ1-2	CASRARVGSNYGYTF	TGTGCCAGCAGGGCGAGGGTAGGGTCGAACTATGGCTACACCTTC
NA	TRBV18	NA	TRBJ2-3	CASSPPSVDTQYF	TGTGCCAGCTCACCACCGTCCGTAGATACGCAGTATTTT
NA	TRBV2	few	TRBJ1-1	CASKREKNTEAFF	TGTGCCAGCAAAAGGGAGAAAAACACTGAAGCTTTCTTT
TRBD2	TRBV10-3	NA	TRBJ2-1	CAISESGGSGDFSSYNEQFF	TGTGCCATCAGTGAGTCCGGTGGTAGCGGGGACTTTAGCTCCTACAATGAGCAGTTCTTC
TRBD1	TRBV5-1	NA	TRBJ1-1	CASSLTTGEYTEAFF	TGCGCCAGCAGCCTGACGACAGGGGAATACACTGAAGCTTTCTTT
NA	TRBV9	once	TRBJ2-1	CASSADHRGSGLGDEQFF	TGTGCCAGCAGCGCCGACCATAGGGGGTCCGGCCTTGGTGATGAGCAGTTCTTC
NA	TRBV30	few	TRBJ1-5	CAWSVQSNQPQHF	TGTGCCTGGAGTGTCCAGAGCAATCAGCCCCAGCATTTT
TRBD2	TRBV7-9	NA	TRBJ2-3	CASSLLAGGTDTQYF	TGTGCCAGCAGCTTACTAGCGGGGGGGACAGATACGCAGTATTTT
TRBD1	TRBV19	NA	TRBJ1-4	CASTYQDRRNEKLFF	TGTGCCAGTACCTACCAGGACAGGAGGAATGAAAAACTGTTTTTT
NA	TRBV2	once	TRBJ1-2	CASSAGYGYTF	TGTGCCAGCAGTGCGGGCTATGGCTACACCTTC
TRBD1	TRBV10-3	NA	TRBJ1-2	CAISEQTGTYGYTF	TGTGCCATCAGTGAGCAGACAGGGACCTATGGCTACACCTTC
NA	TRBV30	once	TRBJ2-2	CAWSVTTDHTGELFF	TGTGCCTGGAGTGTGACAACTGATCACACCGGGGAGCTGTTTTTT
TRBD1	TRBV9	NA	TRBJ2-7	CASSVQTGGGEQYF	TGTGCCAGCAGCGTTCAGACAGGGGGCGGCGAGCAGTACTTC
NA	TRBV5-4	NA	TRBJ2-1	CASSQRQRTVNNEQFF	TGTGCCAGCAGCCAGCGCCAAAGGACAGTTAACAATGAGCAGTTCTTC
NA	TRBV10-1	NA	TRBJ2-3	CASSARQSTDTQYF	TGCGCCAGCAGTGCCAGACAGAGCACAGATACGCAGTATTTT
NA	TRBV10-2	NA	TRBJ1-2	CASSESPSGGYTF	TGCGCCAGCAGTGAGTCCCCATCCGGGGGCTACACCTTC
NA	TRBV29-1	NA	TRBJ1-2	CSVEEVGGGYTF	TGCAGCGTTGAGGAGGTTGGCGGTGGCTACACCTTC
NA	TRBV7-9	NA	TRBJ2-5	CASSLGAGGKTQYF	TGTGCCAGCAGCTTAGGAGCAGGAGGGAAGACCCAGTACTTC